The present TCR beta chain was sequenced within a study of sequential checkpoint blockade in melanoma. At the level of the study: Patients were randomized 1:1 to nivolumab-then-ipilimumab or ipilimumab-then-nivolumab first-line. After both sequences, patients received maintenance nivolumab.

Germline assignment: CDR1 MNHEY and CDR2 SMNVEV (reference sequence). The CDR3 consists of 14 residues. The V segment lost 8 bases and the J segment 1 base; nucleotides outside the gene matches: 7. Regarding treatment: randomized to nivolumab then ipilimumab (arm A) or the reverse (arm B). No patient had prior DNA-damaging chemotherapy. From thawed PBMCs, live CD3+CD8+ cells negative for CD19 and CD56 were sorted. Assay used: immunoSEQ multiplex PCR; TCRdb lists only in-frame clones, some missing. The sample consists of fewer than 40,000 clones, 88% of them appearing once. The receptor was isolated from a human donor with melanoma. The rearrangement joins TRBV27 to TRBJ1-1, with 7 nucleotides matching TRBD1. This sample comprised CD8+ T cells sorted from blood (inferred from file names), obtained from a patient given nivolumab and ipilimumab in sequence. The CDR3 reads CASHYRGENTEAFF. DNA of the CDR3: TGTGCCAGCCATTACAGGGGCGAGAACACTGAAGCTTTCTTT.